The clone carrying this TCR beta chain has only one observation. Its antigen is as yet unknown. This table comes from immunoSEQ multiplex PCR, and its TCRdb copy is limited to in-frame clones, with some not included. The sample has about 97,000 clones; approximately 90% are singletons. The sample comes from a study of graft-versus-host responses after intestinal transplantation. Background on the study: Uniformly, recipients were administered anti-thymocyte globulin induction with subsequent tacrolimus and steroids for three to four years. General study points: Recipient marrow held GvH clones, some first seen in ileum or blood. Circulating GvH clone levels at their peak were associated with HvG declines (early post-transplant).

The CDR3 is 13 amino acids. Germline V gene lookup returns CDR1 SEHNR and CDR2 FQNEAQ (reference sequence). Between the trimmed V and J ends, which lost 4 bases and 3 bases, there was a span of 9 bases. The chain links TRBV7-9 to TRBJ1-2, with a tentative D call TRBD1 (6 bases). Sequenced here: unstimulated CD8+ T cells sorted from spleen or lymph node cells, sampled before transplant. This TCR was sampled from a human donor who was the organ donor for an intestinal transplant. This chain's CDR3 is CASSWDTYYGYTF. CDR3 in DNA: TGTGCCAGCAGCTGGGACACCTACTATGGCTACACCTTC.